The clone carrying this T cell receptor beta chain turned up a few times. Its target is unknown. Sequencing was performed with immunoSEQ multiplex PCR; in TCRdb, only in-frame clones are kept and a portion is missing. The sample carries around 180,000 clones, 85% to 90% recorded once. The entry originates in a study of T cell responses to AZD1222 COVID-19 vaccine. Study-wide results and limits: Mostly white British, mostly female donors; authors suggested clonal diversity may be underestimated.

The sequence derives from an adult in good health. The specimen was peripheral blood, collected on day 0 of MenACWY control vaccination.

The CDR3 loop is CASSLRLAETDTQYF. The CDR3 coding sequence is TGTGCCAGCAGCCTACGACTAGCGGAGACAGATACGCAGTATTTT. V is TRBV7-8 and J is TRBJ2-3; TRBD2 matches at 9 bases. V lost 5 bases, J lost 3 bases, and 6 bases stayed unmatched. Per germline, CDR1 SGHVS and CDR2 FQNEAQ. The CDR3 is 15 amino acids.